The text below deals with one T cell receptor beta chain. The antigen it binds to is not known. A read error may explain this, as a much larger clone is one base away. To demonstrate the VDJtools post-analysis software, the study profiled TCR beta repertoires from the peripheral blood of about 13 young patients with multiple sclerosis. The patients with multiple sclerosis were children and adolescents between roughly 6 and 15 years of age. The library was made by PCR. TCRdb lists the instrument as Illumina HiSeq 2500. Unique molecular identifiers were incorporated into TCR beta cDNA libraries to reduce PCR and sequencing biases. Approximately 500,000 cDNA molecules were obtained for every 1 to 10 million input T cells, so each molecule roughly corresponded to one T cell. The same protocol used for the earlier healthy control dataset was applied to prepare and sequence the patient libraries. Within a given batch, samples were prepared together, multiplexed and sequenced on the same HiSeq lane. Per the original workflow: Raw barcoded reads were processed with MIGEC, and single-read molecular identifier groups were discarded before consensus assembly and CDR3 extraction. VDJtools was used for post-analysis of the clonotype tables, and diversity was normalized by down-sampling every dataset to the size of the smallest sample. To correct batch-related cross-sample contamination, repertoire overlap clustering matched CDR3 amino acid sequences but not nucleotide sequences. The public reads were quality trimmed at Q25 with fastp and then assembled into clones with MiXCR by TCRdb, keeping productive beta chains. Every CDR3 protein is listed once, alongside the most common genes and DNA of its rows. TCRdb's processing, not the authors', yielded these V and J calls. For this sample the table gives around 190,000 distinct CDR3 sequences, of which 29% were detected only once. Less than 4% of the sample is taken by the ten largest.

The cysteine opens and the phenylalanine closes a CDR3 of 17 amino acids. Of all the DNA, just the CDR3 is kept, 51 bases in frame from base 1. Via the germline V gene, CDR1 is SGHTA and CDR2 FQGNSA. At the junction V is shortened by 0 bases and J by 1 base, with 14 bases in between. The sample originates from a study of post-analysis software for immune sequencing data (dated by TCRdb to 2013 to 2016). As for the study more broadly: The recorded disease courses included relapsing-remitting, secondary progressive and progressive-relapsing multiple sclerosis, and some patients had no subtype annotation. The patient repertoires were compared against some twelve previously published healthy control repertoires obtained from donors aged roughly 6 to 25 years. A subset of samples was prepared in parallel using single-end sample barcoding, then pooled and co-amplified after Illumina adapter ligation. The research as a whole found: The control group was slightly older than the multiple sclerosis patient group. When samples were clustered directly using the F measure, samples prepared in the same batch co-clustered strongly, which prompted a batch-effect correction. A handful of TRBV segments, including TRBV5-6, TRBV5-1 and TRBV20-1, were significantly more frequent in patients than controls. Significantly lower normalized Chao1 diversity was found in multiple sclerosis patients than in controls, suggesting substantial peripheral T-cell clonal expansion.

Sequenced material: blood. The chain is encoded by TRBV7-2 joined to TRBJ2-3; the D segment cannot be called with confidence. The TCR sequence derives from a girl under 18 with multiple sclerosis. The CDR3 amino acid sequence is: CASSLAGRARGTDTQYF. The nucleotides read TGTGCCAGCAGCTTAGCAGGACGAGCGAGAGGCACAGATACGCAGTATTTT.